The 8 T cell receptor beta chains listed next were all sequenced from one sample in a study of human T cells and chemical hapten exposure. The time point: patch test 3, about 24 weeks after DPC sensitization. Treatment reported: therapeutic diphenylcyclopropenone sensitization with weekly scalp DPC. From the RACE reads, TCRdb called clonotypes with MiXCR, one entry per CDR3 protein. Among over 100,000 distinct CDR3 sequences listed, approximately 10% were seen once. The sample consisted of whole blood, taken in connection with sensitization to the hapten diphenylcyclopropenone (DPC). All receptors derive from a woman in her fifties or sixties with alopecia areata. Some clones in this sample may be carry-over from other donors' samples.

This clonotype occurred many times. The CDR3 region has the DNA TGCAGTGCTCTCCAGGGGGCGGTTGAAGGAAAACTGTTTTTT. Encoded protein: CSALQGAVEGKLFF. The chain couples TRBV20-1 to TRBJ1-4, with 8 positions matching TRBD1. The germline CDR1 and CDR2 sequences are DFQATT and SNEGSKA (reference sequence). Unmatched junction bases numbered 12, after V lost 5 bases and J lost 10 bases. The CDR3 length is 14 residues.

This clonotype was picked up many times. The rearrangement joins TRBV24-1 to TRBJ2-1; perhaps TRBD2 as D (6 bases). Trimming removed 3 bases at V and 4 bases at J, with 9 bases between. The CDR3 is 14 amino acids. Germline lookup yields CDR1 KGHDR and CDR2 SFDVKD. In DNA, the CDR3 is TGTGCCACCAGTGATACCGGGGGTTACAATGAGCAGTTCTTC. Protein product: CATSDTGGYNEQFF.

V is TRBV27 and J is TRBJ1-2; D is uncertain. The germline V and J ends were trimmed by 0 bases and 0 bases, with 8 bases remaining between them. This CDR3 has 15 residues. Germline-derived CDR1 and CDR2 are MNHEY and SMNVEV (reference sequence). Here the CDR3 DNA reads TGTGCCAGCAGTTTATCAGGCCGTACTAACTATGGCTACACCTTC. Its translation is CASSLSGRTNYGYTF.

V usage is TRBV25-1 and J usage is TRBJ1-6; D call uncertain. The CDR3 contains 13 residues. CDR1 is MGHDK and CDR2 is SYGVNS in the germline V gene. V was clipped by 6 bases and J by 5 bases, with 8 bases between them. The CDR3 here is CASSRQNNSPLHF. In DNA form, the CDR3 reads TGTGCCAGCAGCAGGCAGAATAATTCACCCCTCCACTTT.

This chain joins TRBV18 and TRBJ1-1; no clear D gene. The CDR3 is 13 amino acids. V lost 4 bases and J lost 2, with 8 bases in between. Germline values: CDR1 KGHSH, CDR2 LQKENI. The CDR3 region is CASSRAENTEAFF. CDR3 DNA: TGTGCCAGCTCACGAGCGGAAAACACTGAAGCTTTCTTT.

The DNA for the CDR3 is TGTGCCAGCAGTTTAGCGCAAGGAGGCGAGACCCAGTACTTC. This gives the protein CASSLAQGGETQYF. The V call is TRBV12-3 or TRBV12-4, the J call TRBJ2-5; possibly TRBD2 for D (5 bases). Trimming pared 0 bases from V and 5 bases from J, leaving 10 bases between. This CDR3 has 14 residues.

This clonotype occurred a few times. The rearrangement links TRBV5-4 to TRBJ1-1; TRBD1 agrees at 7 bases. Germline V gene sequence: CDR1 SGHNT, CDR2 YYREEE (reference sequence). This CDR3 region has 13 residues. Losses at the gene ends were 3 bases for V and 4 bases for J; bases not matched to a gene: 3. The CDR3 DNA is TGTGCCAGCAGCTCGACAGGGCCCACTGAAGCTTTCTTT. It specifies CASSSTGPTEAFF.

This clonotype was counted only a few times. The V gene is TRBV7-2, the J gene TRBJ2-3; 11 bases map to TRBD2. Germline loops: CDR1 SGHTA, CDR2 FQGNSA. The V gene end was trimmed by 6 bases and the J gene end by 5 bases; junction bases not matched to a gene: 7. The CDR3 has 15 residues. The CDR3 DNA reads TGTGCCAGCAGTTATAGCGGGAGGGCCCAAGATACGCAGTATTTT. The encoded protein is CASSYSGRAQDTQYF. Full variable domain (remainder filled in from reference TRBV7-2 and TRBJ2-3): GAGVSQSPSNKVTEKGKDVELRCDPISGHTALYWYRQSLGQGLEFLIYFQGNSAPDKSGLPSDRFSAERTGGSVSTLTIQRTQQEDSAVYLCASSYSGRAQDTQYFGPGTRLTVL.